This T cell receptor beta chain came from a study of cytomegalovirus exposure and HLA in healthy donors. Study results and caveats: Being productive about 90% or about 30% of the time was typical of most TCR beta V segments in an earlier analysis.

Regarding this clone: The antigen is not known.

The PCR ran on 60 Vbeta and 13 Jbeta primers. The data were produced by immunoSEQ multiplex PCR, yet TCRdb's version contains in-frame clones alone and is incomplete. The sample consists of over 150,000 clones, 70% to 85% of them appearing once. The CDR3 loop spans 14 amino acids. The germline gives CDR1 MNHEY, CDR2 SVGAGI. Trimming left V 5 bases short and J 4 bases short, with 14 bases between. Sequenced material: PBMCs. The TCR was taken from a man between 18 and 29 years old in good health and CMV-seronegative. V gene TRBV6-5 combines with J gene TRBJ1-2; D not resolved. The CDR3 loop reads CASSEEMAGYGYTF. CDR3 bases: TGTGCCAGCAGTGAAGAAATGGCAGGCTATGGCTACACCTTC.